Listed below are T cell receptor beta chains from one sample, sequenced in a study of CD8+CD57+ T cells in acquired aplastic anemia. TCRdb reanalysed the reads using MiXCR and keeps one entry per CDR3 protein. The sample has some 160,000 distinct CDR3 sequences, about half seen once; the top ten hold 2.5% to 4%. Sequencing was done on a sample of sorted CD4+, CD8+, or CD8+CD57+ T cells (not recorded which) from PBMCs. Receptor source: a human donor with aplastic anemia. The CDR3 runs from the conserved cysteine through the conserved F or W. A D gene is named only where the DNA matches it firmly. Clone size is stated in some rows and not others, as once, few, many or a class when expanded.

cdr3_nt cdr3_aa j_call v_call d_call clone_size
TGCAGTGCTAGAGCGGGAACTCGGAACACTGAAGCTTTCTTT CSARAGTRNTEAFF TRBJ1-1 TRBV20-1 NA many
TGCAGTACGACAGATGGCAGGGAGCAAGAGACCCAGTACTTC CSTTDGREQETQYF TRBJ2-5 TRBV20-1 NA once
TGTGCCAGCAGTCCACAGGGAACTGAAGCTTTCTTT CASSPQGTEAFF TRBJ1-1 TRBV2 NA few
TGTGCCAGCAGCTTACCGGCCCTGGGCAGGGGACAGACCCAGTACTTC CASSLPALGRGQTQYF TRBJ2-5 TRBV7-9 NA NA
TGCGCCAGCAGCCAAGGGTGGTTAGCGGCTAATTCACCCCTCCACTTT CASSQGWLAANSPLHF TRBJ1-6 TRBV25-1 NA NA
TGCGCCAGCAGCATGCAGGGGCCTAATTCACCCCTCCACTTT CASSMQGPNSPLHF TRBJ1-6 TRBV4-1 NA many
TGTGCCAGCAGCCGGGACAGGGGTGTATCACCCCTCCACTTT CASSRDRGVSPLHF TRBJ1-6 TRBV6-1 TRBD1 many
TGTGCCAGTAGTATCGGCCCAATCTACAATGAGCAGTTCTTC CASSIGPIYNEQFF TRBJ2-1 TRBV19 NA many
TGCAGTGCTAGAGATCCTGGGAGCGGGGGCTACACCTTC CSARDPGSGGYTF TRBJ1-2 TRBV20-1 NA many
TGCAGTGCTGCCTCGGTGGGGGCGGGAGGAGATACGCAGTATTTT CSAASVGAGGDTQYF TRBJ2-3 TRBV20-1 TRBD2 NA
TGCGCCAGCAGTGAGCAGGGGGCAGGAGGAAACACCATATATTTT CASSEQGAGGNTIYF TRBJ1-3 TRBV10-2 TRBD1 NA
TGCAGTGCTAGACCCTTGACAGGGTGGTACGAGCAGTACTTC CSARPLTGWYEQYF TRBJ2-7 TRBV20-1 TRBD1 NA
TGTGCCAGCAGCGACCAGGCTCAGGTGAACACTGAAGCTTTCTTT CASSDQAQVNTEAFF TRBJ1-1 TRBV9 NA many
TGTGCCCCGCCAACCGGGACAGGGGGCTTCGGCTACACCTTC CAPPTGTGGFGYTF TRBJ1-2 TRBV15 TRBD1 NA
TGTGCCATCAGTCAGACAGGGAGGTTCACTGAAGCTTTCTTT CAISQTGRFTEAFF TRBJ1-1 TRBV10-3 TRBD1 NA
TGTGCCAGCAGGAATATAGCGGGGGGCACAGATACGCAGTATTTT CASRNIAGGTDTQYF TRBJ2-3 TRBV6-1 TRBD2 NA
TGTGCCAGCATACGGACTGCGAACACCGGGGAGCTGTTTTTT CASIRTANTGELFF TRBJ2-2 TRBV6-1 NA many
TGTGCCAGCAGTGTCGGACAGTATGGCTACACCTTC CASSVGQYGYTF TRBJ1-2 TRBV2 NA NA
TGTGCCAGCAGCGTAGCTGAGTCGTACTCTGGAAACACCATATATTTT CASSVAESYSGNTIYF TRBJ1-3 TRBV9 NA many
TGTGCCACCAGTGATAATACAGACAGACCATATAATTCACCCCTCCACTTT CATSDNTDRPYNSPLHF TRBJ1-6 TRBV24-1 NA NA
TGCAGTGCCCACGATGCGGTATATCATTCACCCCTCCACTTT CSAHDAVYHSPLHF TRBJ1-6 TRBV20-1 NA many
TGTGCCAGCAGTCCCTTGCAGGGAAGAACCTTC CASSPLQGRTF TRBJ1-2 TRBV2 NA many
TGTGCCAGCAGTGAAGGTATAGGGTTCCAAGAGACCCAGTACTTC CASSEGIGFQETQYF TRBJ2-5 TRBV2 NA NA
TGTGCCAGCAGCCAAGATAGGGCAGGGCCTAACTATGGCTACACCTTC CASSQDRAGPNYGYTF TRBJ1-2 TRBV4-2 NA many
TGTGCCAGCTCACCACCCGACAGAGAAGCTTTCTTT CASSPPDREAFF TRBJ1-1 TRBV18 NA many
TGTGCCAGCAGCTTAGGACAGCGCACTGAAGCTTTCTTT CASSLGQRTEAFF TRBJ1-1 TRBV7-2 NA many
TGTGCCAGCAGCTTAGGGGGGAGAAGCACAGATACGCAGTATTTT CASSLGGRSTDTQYF TRBJ2-3 TRBV7-3 NA many
TGTGCCAGCAGCTTACGTGGAAGTGATCTCGAGCAGTACTTC CASSLRGSDLEQYF TRBJ2-7 TRBV7-9 NA few
TGTGCCACCAGTGATCCTCGGGACACTTTCACAGATACGCAGTATTTT CATSDPRDTFTDTQYF TRBJ2-3 TRBV24-1 NA NA
TGTGCCAGCAGTCACGACCCACGTAGGGGGTTCACAGATACGCAGTATTTT CASSHDPRRGFTDTQYF TRBJ2-3 TRBV27 NA NA
TGTGCCAGCAGTTTGACAGGGGACTCTGGAAACACCATATATTTT CASSLTGDSGNTIYF TRBJ1-3 TRBV12-3/TRBV12-4 TRBD1 many
TGCAGTGCTAGGAGTAGGGGAGGGACTGAAGCTTTCTTT CSARSRGGTEAFF TRBJ1-1 TRBV20-1 NA many
TGTGCCAGCAGCTTGGATAGGACAGGGTTTGGCTACACCTTC CASSLDRTGFGYTF TRBJ1-2 TRBV5-6 TRBD1 many
TGTGCCATCAGTGAGCCGTATTCGGCGGGACTACGACACTACGAGCAGTACTTC CAISEPYSAGLRHYEQYF TRBJ2-7 TRBV10-3 TRBD2 NA
TGTGCCGGAGCCCGGACAGCTAATCAGCCTCAGCATTTT CAGARTANQPQHF TRBJ1-5 TRBV7-2 NA NA
TGCAGTGCCCCGGGACAGGGACCCTATGGCTACACCTTC CSAPGQGPYGYTF TRBJ1-2 TRBV20-1 TRBD1 NA
TGTGCCACCAGCAGAGCCGGGACAGGGGGCTCTGGGGCCAACGTCCTGACTTTC CATSRAGTGGSGANVLTF TRBJ2-6 TRBV15 TRBD1 NA